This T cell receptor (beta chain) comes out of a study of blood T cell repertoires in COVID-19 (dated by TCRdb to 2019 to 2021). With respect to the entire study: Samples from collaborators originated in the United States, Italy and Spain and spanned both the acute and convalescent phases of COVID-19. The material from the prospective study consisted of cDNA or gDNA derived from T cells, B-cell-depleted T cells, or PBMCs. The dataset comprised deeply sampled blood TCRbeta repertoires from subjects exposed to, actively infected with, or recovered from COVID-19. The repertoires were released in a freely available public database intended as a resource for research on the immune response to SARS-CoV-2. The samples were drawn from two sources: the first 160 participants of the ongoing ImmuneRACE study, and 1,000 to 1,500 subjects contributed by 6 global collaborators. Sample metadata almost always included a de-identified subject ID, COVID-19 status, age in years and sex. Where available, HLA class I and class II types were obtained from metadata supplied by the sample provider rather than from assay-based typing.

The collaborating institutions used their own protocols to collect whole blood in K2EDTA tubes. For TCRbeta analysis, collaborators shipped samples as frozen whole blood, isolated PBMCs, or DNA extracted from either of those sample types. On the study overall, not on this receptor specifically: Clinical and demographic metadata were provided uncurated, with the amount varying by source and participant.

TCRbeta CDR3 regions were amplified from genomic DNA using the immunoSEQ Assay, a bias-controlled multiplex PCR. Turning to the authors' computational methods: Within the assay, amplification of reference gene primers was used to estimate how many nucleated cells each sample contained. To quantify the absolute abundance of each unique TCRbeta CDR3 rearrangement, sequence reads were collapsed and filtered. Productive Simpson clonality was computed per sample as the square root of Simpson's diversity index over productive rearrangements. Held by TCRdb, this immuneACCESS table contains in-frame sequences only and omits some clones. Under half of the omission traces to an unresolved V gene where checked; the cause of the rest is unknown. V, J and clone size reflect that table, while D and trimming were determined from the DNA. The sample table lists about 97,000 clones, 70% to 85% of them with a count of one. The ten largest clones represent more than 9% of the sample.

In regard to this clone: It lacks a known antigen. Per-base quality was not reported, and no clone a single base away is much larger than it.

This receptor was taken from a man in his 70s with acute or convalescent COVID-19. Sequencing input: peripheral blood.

The CDR3 in this case is CASSRLDSLNSPLHF. The sequence in DNA is TGTGCCAGCAGCCGATTGGACAGTCTTAATTCACCCCTCCACTTT. This receptor chain uses TRBV6-5 and TRBJ1-6; tentative D gene TRBD1, with 6 bases matching. V drops 6 bases and J drops 6 bases, leaving 15 bases in between. Including cysteine and phenylalanine, the CDR3 has 15 amino acids. Just the 45-base CDR3 DNA is kept, in frame starting at base 1. The germline V gene provides CDR1 MNHEY and CDR2 SVGAGI.